The sequence of this TCR beta chain was determined in a study of cytomegalovirus exposure and HLA in healthy donors. A note on this clone: The antigen remains undetermined.

Trimming pared 0 bases from V and 2 bases from J, leaving 9 bases between. The germline CDR1 and CDR2 sequences are MNHEY and SVGAGI. The CDR3 covers 15 residues. The study ran its PCR with 60 Vbeta and 13 Jbeta primers. Produced via immunoSEQ multiplex PCR; TCRdb's table is partial and in-frame only. Of roughly 200,000 clones in the sample, 70% to 90% were seen once. Healthy bone marrow donors supplied every sample. Study-wide results and limits: Highly shared variants forming one cluster were likely a sequencing artifact. Reportedly, TCR beta sequences accurately predicted HLA-A and HLA-B alleles in most subjects. Some public TCRs appeared in many individuals, while most sequences were rare.

Sequencing used PBMCs. The gene calls are TRBV6-5 and TRBJ2-3; D gene uncertain. The TCR was taken from a woman aged 30 to 39 in good health and CMV-seronegative. CDR3 amino acids: CASSYSPVPTDTQYF. The CDR3 DNA sequence: TGTGCCAGCAGTTACTCGCCGGTACCCACAGATACGCAGTATTTT.